The present entry profiles one T cell receptor beta chain with its context. These data originate in a study of Ad26.COV2.S vaccination and SARS-CoV-2 variants. Study background: Doses of Ad26.COV2.S were injected into muscle once or twice, 56 days apart.

The data were produced by immunoSEQ multiplex PCR, yet TCRdb's version contains in-frame clones alone and is incomplete. The sample holds about 350,000 clones, 70% to 90% seen once. Treatment meaning: roughly 18 received Ad26.COV2.S at low or high dose, single or two shots; roughly five received placebo; per-sample allocation not given. Material that was analyzed had been drawn on day 63 after the first vaccine or placebo injection. V shed 6 bases and J shed 1 base, with 12 bases lying between them. CDR1 is MNHNY, CDR2 SVGAGI, per germline (reference sequence). The CDR3 runs 15 residues. The sequencing here drew on peripheral blood, taken in a trial of Ad26.COV2.S vaccine versus placebo. The V and J genes are TRBV6-6 and TRBJ2-2, with D possibly being TRBD1 (5 bases). The TCR originated in a person aged 18 to 65 who received the Ad26.COV2.S COVID-19 vaccine or a placebo. The CDR3: CASSPQGGNTGELFF. As DNA, the CDR3 is TGTGCCAGCAGCCCCCAGGGTGGGAACACCGGGGAGCTGTTTTTT.